This paragraph reports one T cell receptor beta chain. Its target is not known. The healthy adult donors were HIV-negative and reported no recent acute infections or vaccinations. The V and J ends lost 4 bases and 4 bases respectively, with 17 bases between them. The CDR3 extends over 14 amino acids. The germline V gene encodes CDR1 GTSNPN and CDR2 SVGIG (reference sequence). These data are taken from a study of shared clonotypes between healthy human individuals. Study-wide background: Donor ages ranged 18 to 49 years: a couple of women, a few men. Each donor's CD4 naive and CD4 memory cells filled three plates apiece, CD8 naive two, and CD8 memory one.

Overall study findings and caveats: The study found roughly 5% of naive CD4 clonotypes shared across a few donors.

TCRdb's copy holds only in-frame clones and misses some; the assay was immunoSEQ multiplex PCR. The data hold 1.4 million or so clones, with around 98.5% observed a single time. The chain links TRBV30 to TRBJ2-7; weak D call: TRBD2 (6 bases). Sequenced: naive CD4+ T cells sorted from blood. Regarding subset: CD45RA+ positively selected. This TCR came from a young man in good health. Here the CDR3 reads CAWKFGGVPYEQYF. As DNA, the CDR3 is TGTGCCTGGAAATTCGGAGGGGTCCCTTACGAGCAGTACTTC.